A selection of T cell receptor beta chains follows, all from one sample in a study of identical twins. TCRdb re-called the 5' RACE reads with MiXCR, one entry per CDR3 protein. The sample holds more than 400,000 distinct CDR3 sequences; roughly 15% are singletons and the top ten take less than 0.5%. The sample was also linked to a second study, of yellow fever vaccine responses in identical twins.

The sample was CD4+ T cells sorted from blood. These receptor sequences come from a woman in her late teens or twenties in good health. CDR3s include the opening cysteine and the closing phenylalanine or tryptophan. The D gene is left open where the match is weak. Only some rows state a clone size, as once, few, many or a class for expanded clones.

d_call clone_size j_call v_call cdr3_aa cdr3_nt
. . TRBJ2-3 TRBV9 CASTPREWGTDTQYF TGTGCCAGCACCCCCCGAGAGTGGGGCACAGATACGCAGTATTTT
. few TRBJ2-3 TRBV7-9 CASRPGTGATDTQYF TGTGCCAGCAGACCTGGGACGGGAGCGACAGATACGCAGTATTTT
. . TRBJ2-2 TRBV6-1 CASKLSAYTGELFF TGTGCCAGCAAACTGTCGGCTTACACCGGGGAGCTGTTTTTT
. . TRBJ2-2 TRBV18 CASSPTSTGELFF TGTGCCAGCTCACCTACAAGCACCGGGGAGCTGTTTTTT
. few TRBJ2-3 TRBV4-1 CASSQKSGLITDTQYF TGCGCCAGCAGCCAGAAAAGCGGGCTAATCACAGATACGCAGTATTTT
. few TRBJ1-5 TRBV24-1 CATAGAGPSNQPQHF TGTGCCACCGCTGGGGCAGGGCCTAGCAATCAGCCCCAGCATTTT
. few TRBJ2-3 TRBV27 CASSPPARRTDTQYF TGTGCCAGCAGTCCCCCCGCACGGCGCACAGATACGCAGTATTTT
. . TRBJ2-3 TRBV25-1 CASGVLADTQYF TGTGCCAGCGGTGTCTTAGCGGATACGCAGTATTTT
. few TRBJ2-5 TRBV20-1 CSARGRHKGQETQYF TGCAGTGCTAGAGGGCGGCACAAAGGGCAAGAGACCCAGTACTTC
. . TRBJ2-2 TRBV28 CASSLGIARANTGELFF TGTGCCAGCAGTTTAGGAATAGCCCGGGCGAACACCGGGGAGCTGTTTTTT
TRBD2 few TRBJ2-3 TRBV6-5 CASSYSRPSGVADTQYF TGTGCCAGCAGTTACTCCCGGCCTAGCGGAGTAGCAGATACGCAGTATTTT
TRBD1 few TRBJ1-1 TRBV18 CASSPRGQDGTEAFF TGTGCCAGCTCACCACGAGGACAGGACGGGACTGAAGCTTTCTTT
. . TRBJ2-1 TRBV20-1 CSARGGGLAHNEQFF TGCAGTGCTAGAGGGGGGGGGCTAGCGCATAATGAGCAGTTCTTC
TRBD2 few TRBJ2-6 TRBV4-2 CASSQPRTSGPNSGANVLTF TGTGCCAGCAGCCAACCTCGGACTAGCGGACCTAACTCTGGGGCCAACGTCCTGACTTTC
. few TRBJ2-1 TRBV24-1 CATSDFKGKSYNEQFF TGTGCCACCAGTGATTTTAAGGGGAAATCCTACAATGAGCAGTTCTTC
TRBD1 . TRBJ2-5 TRBV5-1 CASSSNRGPYQETQYF TGCGCCAGCAGCTCAAACAGGGGACCGTACCAAGAGACCCAGTACTTC
. . TRBJ1-4 TRBV2 CASTEGRANEKLFF TGTGCCAGCACCGAGGGGCGCGCTAATGAAAAACTGTTTTTT
TRBD1 . TRBJ2-1 TRBV4-2 CASSQVGTGDNEQFF TGTGCCAGCAGCCAAGTAGGGACAGGGGACAATGAGCAGTTCTTC
. few TRBJ2-1 TRBV20-1 CSAYLSGTYNEQFF TGCAGTGCTTACCTTAGCGGAACATACAATGAGCAGTTCTTC
. . TRBJ2-1 TRBV9 CASSVKEPSYNEQFF TGTGCCAGCAGCGTGAAGGAGCCGTCCTACAATGAGCAGTTCTTC
. few TRBJ1-2 TRBV20-1 CSARRDASLSF TGCAGTGCCAGGAGGGACGCCTCGCTTTCCTTC
. few TRBJ1-4 TRBV3-1 CASSHGQKLFF TGTGCCAGCAGCCACGGGCAAAAACTGTTTTTT
TRBD2 many TRBJ2-3 TRBV6-1 CASSELGTSWDTQYF TGTGCCAGCAGTGAATTGGGGACTAGCTGGGATACGCAGTATTTT
. . TRBJ2-3 TRBV6-2/TRBV6-3 CASSSLGSVTDTQYF TGTGCCAGCAGTTCCTTGGGGTCTGTCACAGATACGCAGTATTTT
TRBD2 many TRBJ2-7 TRBV5-1 CASSTTSGSSYEQYF TGCGCCAGCAGCACTACTAGCGGGAGTTCCTACGAGCAGTACTTC
TRBD1 few TRBJ2-3 TRBV6-1 CASSAQGIGTDTQYF TGTGCCAGCAGCGCACAGGGGATAGGCACAGATACGCAGTATTTT
. . TRBJ2-5 TRBV10-2 CASSSRDVQETQYF TGCGCCAGCAGCTCCCGGGACGTCCAAGAGACCCAGTACTTC
TRBD1 . TRBJ2-1 TRBV12-3/TRBV12-4 CASSLPPGTGDNEQFF TGTGCCAGCAGTCTTCCCCCCGGGACAGGAGACAATGAGCAGTTCTTC
TRBD1 . TRBJ2-1 TRBV10-2 CASRNPGQGNNEQFF TGCGCCAGCAGAAACCCGGGACAGGGGAACAATGAGCAGTTCTTC
TRBD1 few TRBJ2-1 TRBV19 CASRNRGRDLDEQFF TGTGCCAGTAGGAACAGGGGGCGTGACTTGGATGAGCAGTTCTTC
. . TRBJ2-7 TRBV12-3/TRBV12-4 CASSQAGAGANDEQYF TGTGCCAGCAGCCAGGCAGGGGCGGGAGCCAACGACGAGCAGTACTTC
. . TRBJ1-2 TRBV29-1 CSVAQANYGYTF TGCAGCGTTGCTCAGGCAAACTATGGCTACACCTTC
. . TRBJ2-1 TRBV24-1 CATSAPSDYNEQFF TGTGCCACCAGTGCGCCCTCCGACTACAATGAGCAGTTCTTC
. . TRBJ2-5 TRBV7-3 CASSPLQDSETQYF TGTGCCAGCAGCCCCCTTCAAGACTCGGAGACCCAGTACTTC
. . TRBJ1-1 TRBV10-3 CAISRDRGASAEAFF TGTGCCATCAGTAGAGATCGGGGGGCTTCAGCTGAAGCTTTCTTT
TRBD2 . TRBJ2-2 TRBV5-1 CASSLRTSGGISVAGELFF TGCGCCAGCAGCTTACGGACTAGCGGGGGGATATCGGTAGCCGGGGAGCTGTTTTTT
TRBD2 few TRBJ2-5 TRBV7-8 CASSLPPAGTKETQYF TGTGCCAGCAGCCTCCCACCAGCGGGGACTAAAGAGACCCAGTACTTC
TRBD1 few TRBJ2-7 TRBV29-1 CSVTGTGVFLSGSYEQYF TGCAGCGTAACCGGGACAGGTGTTTTTTTGTCCGGATCCTACGAGCAGTACTTC
. . TRBJ2-7 TRBV20-1 CSARGGVSPYEQYF TGCAGTGCTAGAGGTGGGGTCAGTCCCTACGAGCAGTACTTC
. few TRBJ2-1 TRBV7-8 CASSSRRGSSYNEQFF TGTGCCAGCAGCTCGCGAAGGGGGAGCTCCTACAATGAGCAGTTCTTC
. few TRBJ2-1 TRBV5-1 CASSIDSSSYNEQFF TGCGCCAGCAGTATCGACAGTAGCTCCTACAATGAGCAGTTCTTC
. few TRBJ1-5 TRBV28 CASSHRDSNQPQHF TGTGCCAGCAGTCACAGGGATAGCAATCAGCCCCAGCATTTT
TRBD2 many TRBJ2-1 TRBV6-4 CASSPEGGYNEQFF TGTGCCAGCAGTCCTGAGGGAGGGTACAATGAGCAGTTCTTC
. few TRBJ2-1 TRBV24-1 CATSDLRQGHNEQFF TGTGCCACCAGTGATTTGAGGCAGGGCCACAATGAGCAGTTCTTC
TRBD2 . TRBJ2-3 TRBV28 CASSFSSGGVDTQYF TGTGCCAGCAGTTTTTCCAGCGGGGGGGTAGATACGCAGTATTTT